These 28 T cell receptor beta chains originate from one sample sequenced in a study of graft-versus-host responses after intestinal transplantation. Only in-frame clones appear in the TCRdb table, and some are missing; sequencing was by immunoSEQ multiplex PCR. The table shows about a thousand clones, with 45% to 55% occurring only once. Responders (around 200,000, CFSE-labeled) were co-plated with around 200,000 irradiated, violet-dye-labeled stimulators. The source material was alloreactive CD8+ T cells from a mixed lymphocyte reaction culture, sampled before transplantation. Specified subset: CFSE-low proliferating T cells sorted from roughly six-day pre-transplant mixed lymphocyte reaction (GvH or HvG direction). The origin of the receptors is a human patient who was an organ donor for intestinal transplantation.

The rearrangement links TRBV6-8 to TRBJ1-4; 11 positions match TRBD1. The trim removed 5 bases at V and 7 bases at J, leaving 3 bases unmatched. The CDR3 totals 14 residues. In germline, CDR1 is MNHGY, CDR2 SAAAGT. DNA for the CDR3: TGTGCCAGCAGTGAAGGACAGGGGGCTGAAAAACTGTTTTTT. It yields the protein CASSEGQGAEKLFF.

This sequence joins TRBV27 and TRBJ2-3; the match to TRBD2 covers 8 bases. Per the germline V gene, CDR1 is MNHEY and CDR2 is SMNVEV (reference sequence). Losses at the gene ends were 5 bases for V and 1 base for J; bases not matched to a gene: 11. This CDR3 spans 17 amino acids. The CDR3 bases are TGTGCCAGCAGTATTTTGCTGGTTAGCGGGGGCACAGATACGCAGTATTTT. Its protein product is CASSILLVSGGTDTQYF.

The genes are TRBV4-1 and TRBJ2-7; 9 bases line up with TRBD1. CDR3 length: 15 residues. In germline, CDR1 is MGHRA, CDR2 YSYEKL. J was trimmed by 1 base and V by 5 bases; bases with no gene match: 6. CDR3 nucleotide sequence: TGCGCCAGCAGCGCCCGACAGGGGGTTTCCTACGAGCAGTACTTC. Its protein product is CASSARQGVSYEQYF.

This clone has a handful of counts. This chain joins TRBV2 and TRBJ1-6, with D perhaps matching TRBD1 (5 bases). CDR1 and CDR2 from the germline V gene are SNHLY and FYNNEI. The ends were cut back, 5 bases at V and 5 bases at J, with 16 bases in the middle. The CDR3 totals 16 residues. DNA of the CDR3: TGTGCCAGCAGTCGAAGGCCGACAGACCATAATTCACCCCTCCACTTT. This encodes CASSRRPTDHNSPLHF.

The V call is TRBV6-9, the J call TRBJ1-5; D unresolved. Germline V gives CDR1 MNHGY, CDR2 SVAAGI. V was trimmed by 5 bases and J by 11 bases, leaving 22 bases between them. The CDR3 has 15 amino acids. The CDR3 nucleotides read TGTGCCAGCAGTGTGCGGCAGCTCGAGAGCACAGCCCAGCATTTT. Protein sequence: CASSVRQLESTAQHF.

This chain uses TRBV7-2 with TRBJ2-7; 14 positions match TRBD2. This CDR3 comprises 16 residues. Trimming removed 5 bases from V and 5 bases from J; junction bases left unmatched: 8. Per the germline V gene, CDR1 is SGHTA and CDR2 is FQGNSA. The chain's CDR3 is CASSQTGLAGAHEQYF. The CDR3 nucleotides are TGTGCCAGCAGCCAAACGGGACTAGCGGGAGCCCACGAGCAGTACTTC.

The chain joins TRBV5-5 to TRBJ2-3, with D uncertain. Germline V gene data show CDR1 as SGHKS and CDR2 as YYEKEE (reference sequence). Trimming pared 4 bases from V and 4 bases from J, leaving 10 bases between. This CDR3 has 13 residues. In DNA, the CDR3 is TGTGCCAGCAGCCGCGACCCCCCAGATACGCAGTATTTT. This gives the protein CASSRDPPDTQYF.

The CDR3 region is CASSAQTRRTDTQYF. CDR3 nucleotide sequence: TGCGCCAGCAGTGCGCAGACACGAAGAACAGATACGCAGTATTTT. The J gene is TRBJ2-3, the V gene TRBV10-2; the D is unclear. This CDR3 region has 15 residues. V dropped 4 bases and J dropped 3 bases, with 14 bases sitting between them. CDR1 and CDR2 (germline): WSHSY, SAAADI.

The J gene is TRBJ1-6, the V gene TRBV7-3; D unresolved. Germline values: CDR1 SGHTA, CDR2 FQGTGA. CDR3 length: 13 residues. V was cut by 5 bases and J by 7 bases, with 9 bases left in between. CDR3 residues: CASSPTLNSPLHF. The CDR3, as DNA: TGTGCCAGCAGCCCCACTCTGAATTCACCCCTCCACTTT.

This clone was recorded a few times. The rearrangement uses TRBV12-5 and TRBJ2-1; 8 nucleotides line up with TRBD1. V gave up 5 bases and J gave up 6 bases; unmatched junction bases: 3. The CDR3 contains 13 residues. The germline V gene encodes CDR1 LGHNT and CDR2 FRNRAP. This CDR3 reads CASGQGAPNEQFF. As DNA, the CDR3 is TGTGCTAGTGGTCAGGGGGCCCCCAATGAGCAGTTCTTC.

The rearrangement links TRBV5-4 to TRBJ2-7, with a weak D call TRBD2 (5 bases). Germline values: CDR1 SGHNT, CDR2 YYREEE (reference sequence). CDR3 length equals 15 residues. V lost 2 bases to trimming and J lost 2 bases, with 14 bases between them. CDR3 residues: CASSFYRTGTYEQYF. CDR3 DNA: TGTGCCAGCAGCTTCTATCGGACGGGGACCTACGAGCAGTACTTC.

This clone was detected only a few times. V is TRBV13 and J is TRBJ2-1; D gene uncertain. Germline loops: CDR1 PRHDT, CDR2 FYEKMQ (reference sequence). This CDR3 region has 13 residues. With 5 bases removed from V and 6 bases from J, the gap between germline ends came to 11 bases. This chain's CDR3 is CASSTGRSNEQFF. The CDR3 coding sequence is TGTGCCAGCAGCACCGGAAGAAGCAATGAGCAGTTCTTC.

V usage is TRBV9 and J usage is TRBJ1-1; possible D gene TRBD1, 6 bases. Trimming took 5 bases from V and 6 from J, leaving 23 bases between them. This CDR3 is 16 amino acids long. Per germline, CDR1 SGDLS and CDR2 YYNGEE. As DNA, the CDR3 is TGTGCCAGCAGGCCGGAGGGGGGGGGACCCGACCCTGAAGCTTTCTTT. It specifies CASRPEGGGPDPEAFF.

Only a few counts were recorded for this clone. V is TRBV6-5 and J is TRBJ1-2; 7 bases line up with TRBD1. Unmatched junction bases numbered 3, after V lost 4 bases and J lost 4 bases. The CDR3 length is 13 residues. The germline gives CDR1 MNHEY, CDR2 SVGAGI. CDR3 in DNA: TGTGCCAGCAGTTCGACAGGGACCTATGGCTACACCTTC. Its protein is CASSSTGTYGYTF.

This chain uses TRBV30 with TRBJ1-5; unclear D gene. V was pared by 5 bases and J by 6 bases, with 8 bases between. CDR1 and CDR2 (germline): GTSNPN, SVGIG (reference sequence). This CDR3 is built from 11 residues. CDR3 DNA sequence: TGTGCCTGGGGGGAGGCTCAGCCCCAGCATTTT. The encoded protein is CAWGEAQPQHF.

The chain joins TRBV10-2 to TRBJ2-5, with 11 bases aligning to TRBD2. Germline CDR1 and CDR2: WSHSY and SAAADI. After removal of 7 bases from V and 2 bases from J, the junction contained 6 bases not matched to a gene. The CDR3 is 15 residues long. The CDR3 DNA is TGCGCCAGCAAGGAGGCTAGCGGGGGGCAAGAGACCCAGTACTTC. Protein product: CASKEASGGQETQYF.

This clone was seen more than once but under ten times. V is TRBV4-3 and J is TRBJ2-3, with 9 bases lining up with TRBD2. Germline CDR1 is LGHNA and CDR2 is YSLEER. There are 15 residues in the CDR3. V was pared by 0 bases and J by 4 bases, with 2 bases of the junction left unmatched. In DNA form, the CDR3 reads TGCGCCAGCAGCCAAGAGCGGGGGGGCCCAGATACGCAGTATTTT. Amino acids: CASSQERGGPDTQYF.

V and J are TRBV9 and TRBJ2-2; 10 nucleotides agree with TRBD2. Germline assignment: CDR1 SGDLS and CDR2 YYNGEE. CDR3 length: 17 residues. The ends lost 3 bases at V and 6 bases at J; junction bases unmatched: 11. CDR3 residues: CASSAYGTSDMSGELFF. The DNA of the CDR3 is TGTGCCAGCAGCGCCTACGGGACTAGCGATATGTCCGGGGAGCTGTTTTTT.

The gene calls are TRBV7-9 and TRBJ2-1; D is uncertain. Looked up from germline, CDR1 is SEHNR and CDR2 is FQNEAQ (reference sequence). The CDR3 spans 16 residues. The V and J ends lost 8 bases and 0 bases respectively, with 17 bases between them. CDR3: CASGRSRVLSYNEQFF. CDR3 DNA: TGTGCCAGCGGACGCAGCCGGGTCCTCTCCTACAATGAGCAGTTCTTC.

The chain carries TRBV7-6 and TRBJ2-7; D not resolved. CDR3 length: 13 amino acids. Germline V gene data show CDR1 as SGHVS and CDR2 as FNYEAQ. The V and J ends lost 1 base and 6 bases respectively, with 10 bases between them. Here the CDR3 reads CASSLEVRTEQYF. The DNA for the CDR3 is TGTGCCAGCAGCTTAGAAGTTCGGACCGAGCAGTACTTC.

This clone was seen more than once but under ten times. V is TRBV6-6 and J is TRBJ1-2; 9 positions match TRBD1. The CDR3 length is 15 residues. Unmatched junction bases numbered 6, after V lost 2 bases and J lost 5 bases. Germline V gene lookup returns CDR1 MNHNY and CDR2 SVGAGI (reference sequence). The CDR3 loop is CASSYHRTGEYGYTF. CDR3 nucleotide sequence: TGTGCCAGCAGTTACCATAGGACAGGGGAGTATGGCTACACCTTC.

This clone came up a few times. The rearrangement joins TRBV27 to TRBJ2-7; 7 bases map to TRBD2. Germline-derived CDR1 and CDR2 are MNHEY and SMNVEV (reference sequence). The CDR3 consists of 15 residues. J lost 6 bases, V lost 0 bases, and 8 bases had no gene match. CDR3 residues: CASSLSVRGVSEQYF. In DNA, the CDR3 is TGTGCCAGCAGTTTATCGGTCCGGGGGGTATCCGAGCAGTACTTC.

The V call is TRBV6-8, the J call TRBJ2-7, with TRBD2 as a possible D gene (6 bases). This CDR3 comprises 14 residues. Germline V gene data show CDR1 as MNHGY and CDR2 as SAAAGT. Trimming pared 2 bases from V and 3 bases from J, leaving 11 bases between. The CDR3 spells CASSYGAGHYEQYF. The CDR3 DNA reads as TGTGCCAGCAGTTACGGGGCGGGGCACTACGAGCAGTACTTC.

This clone was observed a few times. This chain joins TRBV4-1 and TRBJ1-1, with D tentatively TRBD1 (5 bases). Trimming pared 1 base from V and 7 bases from J, leaving 13 bases between. The germline V gene encodes CDR1 MGHRA and CDR2 YSYEKL. This CDR3 is 14 amino acids long. The chain's CDR3 is CASSQVGGRHEAFF. For the CDR3, the DNA is TGCGCCAGCAGCCAAGTCGGGGGGAGACATGAAGCTTTCTTT.

The chain joins TRBV7-9 to TRBJ2-2, with D possibly being TRBD1 or TRBD2 (6 bases each). Trimming cost V 3 bases and J 0 bases, with 17 bases left between them. The germline V gene has CDR1 SEHNR and CDR2 FQNEAQ (reference sequence). This CDR3 comprises 18 residues. This chain's CDR3 is CASSFNLRGEPNTGELFF. CDR3 nucleotides: TGTGCCAGCAGCTTCAATTTAAGGGGGGAACCGAACACCGGGGAGCTGTTTTTT.

Concerning this clone: Given a much more abundant clone one base away, this may be a read error. The rearrangement uses TRBV29-1 and TRBJ2-2, with D tentatively TRBD1 (5 bases). Germline CDR1 reads SQVTM; CDR2 reads ANQGSEA. This CDR3 spans 15 amino acids. CDR3 sequence: CSDEDQGFGTGELFF. CDR3 nucleotide sequence: TGCAGCGATGAAGATCAGGGCTTCGGGACCGGGGAGCTGTTTTTT.

CDR3 protein: CASSLGDGGKLFF. The CDR3 nucleotides read TGTGCCAGCAGCTTAGGAGACGGTGGGAAGCTGTTTTTT. The rearrangement uses TRBV11-2 and TRBJ1-4; D is ambiguous. Per the germline V gene, CDR1 is SGHAT and CDR2 is FQNNGV. The CDR3 extends over 13 amino acids. V dropped 1 base and J dropped 14 bases, with 14 bases sitting between them. The variable domain in full, with the rest retrieved from reference TRBV11-2 and TRBJ1-4, is EAGVAQSPRYKIIEKRQSVAFWCNPISGHATLYWYQQILGQGPKLLIQFQNNGVVDDSQLPKDRFSAERLKGVDSTLKIQPAKLEDSAVYLCASSLGDGGKLFFGSGTQLSVL.

The chain carries TRBV6-9 and TRBJ2-7; the D gene could be TRBD1 or TRBD2 (5 bases each). The V gene lost 3 bases and the J gene lost 6 bases, with 18 bases spanning the gap. The CDR3 totals 15 residues. Germline assignment: CDR1 MNHGY and CDR2 SVAAGI. This CDR3 is CASSYPGPSGSEQYF. For the CDR3, the DNA is TGTGCCAGCAGTTACCCGGGACCCTCCGGAAGCGAGCAGTACTTC.